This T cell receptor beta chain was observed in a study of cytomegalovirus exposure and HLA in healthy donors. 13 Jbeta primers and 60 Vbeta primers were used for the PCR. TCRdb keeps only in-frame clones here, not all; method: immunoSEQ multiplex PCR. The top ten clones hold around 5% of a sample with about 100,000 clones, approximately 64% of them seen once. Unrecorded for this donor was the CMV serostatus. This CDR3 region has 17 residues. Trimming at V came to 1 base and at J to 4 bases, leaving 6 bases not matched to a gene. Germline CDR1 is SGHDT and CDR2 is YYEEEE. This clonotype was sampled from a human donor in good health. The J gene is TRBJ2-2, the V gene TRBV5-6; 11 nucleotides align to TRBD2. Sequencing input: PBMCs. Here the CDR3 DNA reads TGTGCCAGCAGCTTGCAGACCGGGACTAGCGGCACCGGGGAGCTGTTTTTT. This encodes CASSLQTGTSGTGELFF.